A selection of T cell receptor beta chains follows, all from one sample in a study of T cells after yellow fever vaccination. TCRdb re-derived calls from the 5' RACE reads in MiXCR, one entry per CDR3 protein. The data contain just over 250,000 distinct CDR3 sequences, around 4.9% of them seen just once; the ten biggest clones take up around 3.5%. The sample here was CD4+ T cells sorted from PBMCs, taken on the day of the yellow fever booster vaccination. These receptors were obtained from a man aged 18 to 35 who received the YFV17D yellow fever vaccine. Each CDR3 is given with its conserved first and last residue. A D gene is named only where the DNA matches it firmly. Some rows have no size entry. The others give once, few or many, or a class for an expanded clone.

size: few; D: TRBD1; V: TRBV10-3; J: TRBJ2-5; CDR3: CATSDRIETQYF; DNA: TGTGCCACCTCGGACAGGATAGAGACCCAGTACTTC
size: few; D: .; V: TRBV4-2; J: TRBJ2-3; CDR3: CASSQDQPDTQYF; DNA: TGTGCCAGCAGCCAAGATCAACCAGATACGCAGTATTTT
size: few; D: .; V: TRBV6-5; J: TRBJ1-1; CDR3: CASMGAMNTEAFF; DNA: TGTGCCAGCATGGGGGCGATGAACACTGAAGCTTTCTTT
size: many; D: TRBD1; V: TRBV7-2; J: TRBJ2-6; CDR3: CASSRTDRGWSWTGANVLTF; DNA: TGTGCCAGCAGTCGTACCGACAGGGGATGGTCCTGGACTGGGGCCAACGTCCTGACTTTC
size: .; D: .; V: TRBV25-1; J: TRBJ2-3; CDR3: CASSELVTDTQYF; DNA: TGTGCCAGCAGTGAATTGGTGACAGATACGCAGTATTTT
size: few; D: TRBD1; V: TRBV6-2/TRBV6-3; J: TRBJ2-1; CDR3: CASNKGQGSAYNEQFF; DNA: TGTGCCAGCAATAAGGGACAGGGGTCAGCGTACAATGAGCAGTTCTTC
size: many; D: .; V: TRBV19; J: TRBJ2-2; CDR3: CASSELDAGELFF; DNA: TGTGCCAGTAGTGAACTAGACGCCGGGGAGCTGTTTTTT
size: few; D: TRBD1; V: TRBV27; J: TRBJ1-4; CDR3: CASSFRRQGAAALKATNEKLFF; DNA: TGTGCCAGCAGCTTTAGACGCCAGGGGGCCGCTGCGCTAAAAGCAACTAATGAAAAACTGTTTTTT
size: .; D: .; V: TRBV14; J: TRBJ1-2; CDR3: CASSQEVTGYGYTF; DNA: TGTGCCAGCAGCCAAGAAGTAACAGGCTATGGCTACACCTTC
size: few; D: .; V: TRBV7-2; J: TRBJ1-4; CDR3: CASSSGAGNEKLFF; DNA: TGTGCCAGCAGTTCCGGGGCCGGGAATGAAAAACTGTTTTTT
size: many; D: .; V: TRBV18; J: TRBJ1-1; CDR3: CASSLLEGNTEAFF; DNA: TGTGCCAGCTCACTTTTGGAGGGTAACACTGAAGCTTTCTTT
size: .; D: .; V: TRBV19; J: TRBJ2-7; CDR3: CASSIVRQPAYEQYF; DNA: TGTGCCAGTAGTATAGTGCGACAGCCAGCCTACGAGCAGTACTTC
size: few; D: .; V: TRBV2; J: TRBJ2-3; CDR3: CASRDYPGLPYF; DNA: TGTGCCAGCAGAGACTACCCGGGACTTCCGTATTTT
size: few; D: TRBD1; V: TRBV18; J: TRBJ1-2; CDR3: CASSPTRGHYGYTF; DNA: TGTGCCAGCTCACCAACCAGGGGGCACTATGGCTACACCTTC